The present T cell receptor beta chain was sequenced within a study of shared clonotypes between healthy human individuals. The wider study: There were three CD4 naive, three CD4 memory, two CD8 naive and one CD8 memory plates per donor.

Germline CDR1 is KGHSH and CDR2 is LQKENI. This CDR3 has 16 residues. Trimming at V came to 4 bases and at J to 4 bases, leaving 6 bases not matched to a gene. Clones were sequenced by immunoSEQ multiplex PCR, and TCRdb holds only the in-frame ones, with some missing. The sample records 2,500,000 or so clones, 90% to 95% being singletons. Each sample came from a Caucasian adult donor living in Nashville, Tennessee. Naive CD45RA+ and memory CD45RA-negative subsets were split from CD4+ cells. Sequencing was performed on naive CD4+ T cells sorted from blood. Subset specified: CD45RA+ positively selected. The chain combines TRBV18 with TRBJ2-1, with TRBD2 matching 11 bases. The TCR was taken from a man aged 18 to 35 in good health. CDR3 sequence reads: CASSLPGTSGYNEQFF. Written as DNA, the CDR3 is TGTGCCAGCTCACTCCCCGGGACTAGCGGATACAATGAGCAGTTCTTC.